This T cell receptor (beta chain) comes out of a study of cytomegalovirus exposure and HLA in healthy donors. Study-wide findings and caveats: Donors were assumed by presence/absence analyses to have roughly uniform sequencing depth.

Healthy individuals who donated bone marrow served as the donors. The PCR contained 60 Vbeta and 13 Jbeta primers. The data were produced by immunoSEQ multiplex PCR, yet TCRdb's version contains in-frame clones alone and is incomplete. The sample table includes approximately 110,000 clones. Trimming stripped 4 bases from V and 4 bases from J, with 16 bases between. The germline gives CDR1 LNHNV, CDR2 YYDKDF (reference sequence). The CDR3 consists of 15 residues. On this clone itself: Its target is not known.

V is TRBV15 and J is TRBJ1-1; a weak D match, TRBD1 (5 bases). This clonotype was obtained from a man aged 18-30 years in good health and CMV-seronegative. Material for sequencing was PBMCs. The CDR3 region has the DNA TGTGCCACCAGCACCTGGGGCGAGGGAGGCACTGAAGCTTTCTTT. Translated, it gives CATSTWGEGGTEAFF.